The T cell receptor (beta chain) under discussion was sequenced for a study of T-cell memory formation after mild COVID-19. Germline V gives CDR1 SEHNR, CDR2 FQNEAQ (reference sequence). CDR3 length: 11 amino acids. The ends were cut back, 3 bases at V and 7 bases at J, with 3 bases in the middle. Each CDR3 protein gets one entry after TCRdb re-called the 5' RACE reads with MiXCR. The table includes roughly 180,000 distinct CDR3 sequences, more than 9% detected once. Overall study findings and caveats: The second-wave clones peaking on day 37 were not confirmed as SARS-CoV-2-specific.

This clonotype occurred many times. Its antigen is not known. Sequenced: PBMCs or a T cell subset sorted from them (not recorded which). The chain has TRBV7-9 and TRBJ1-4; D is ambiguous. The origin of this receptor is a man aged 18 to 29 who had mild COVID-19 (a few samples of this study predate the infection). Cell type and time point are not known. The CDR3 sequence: CASSLFEKLFF. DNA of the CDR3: TGTGCCAGCAGCTTGTTTGAAAAACTGTTTTTT.